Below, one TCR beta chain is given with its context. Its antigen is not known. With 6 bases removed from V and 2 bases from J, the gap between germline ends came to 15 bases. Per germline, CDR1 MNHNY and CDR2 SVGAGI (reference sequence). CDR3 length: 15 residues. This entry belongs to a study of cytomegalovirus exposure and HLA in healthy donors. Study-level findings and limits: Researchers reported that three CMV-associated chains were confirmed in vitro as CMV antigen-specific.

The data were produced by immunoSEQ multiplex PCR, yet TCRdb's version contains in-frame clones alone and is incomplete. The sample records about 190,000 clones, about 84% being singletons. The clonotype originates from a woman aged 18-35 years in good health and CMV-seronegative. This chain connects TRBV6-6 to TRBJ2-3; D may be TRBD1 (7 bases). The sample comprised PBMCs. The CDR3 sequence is CASSQQGRNTDTQYF. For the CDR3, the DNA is TGTGCCAGCAGCCAACAGGGGAGGAACACAGATACGCAGTATTTT.